Only a few counts were recorded for the clone carrying this T cell receptor beta chain. Its specificity is not known. The data are from a study of CD4 T cells in relation to SARS-CoV-2 and coronaviruses. Study details: TCR beta CDR3s were sequenced after roughly 10-day antigen culture of PBMCs.

CEF-cultured naive and memory CD4+ T cell DNA got survey-level sequencing. The method was immunoSEQ multiplex PCR; TCRdb's version includes in-frame clones alone and lacks a portion of them. The sample contains about 41,000 clones, more than 70% of which appear only once. Findings of the study overall: Each donor contributed either pre-pandemic or post-infection samples, not both.

The germline V gene encodes CDR1 GTSNPN and CDR2 SVGIG (reference sequence). The CDR3 spans 13 residues. With 4 bases removed from V and 5 bases from J, the gap between germline ends came to 15 bases. Sequencing was performed on naive CD4+ T cells from PBMCs, cultured in vitro. Subset denoted: naive CD4+ T cells isolated by negative enrichment. J is TRBJ2-7 and V is TRBV30; D perhaps matches TRBD2 (6 bases). The TCR comes from an adult with COVID-19. This CDR3 is CAWTSGGTNEQYF. The CDR3 nucleotides read TGTGCCTGGACCTCAGGAGGGACCAACGAGCAGTACTTC.